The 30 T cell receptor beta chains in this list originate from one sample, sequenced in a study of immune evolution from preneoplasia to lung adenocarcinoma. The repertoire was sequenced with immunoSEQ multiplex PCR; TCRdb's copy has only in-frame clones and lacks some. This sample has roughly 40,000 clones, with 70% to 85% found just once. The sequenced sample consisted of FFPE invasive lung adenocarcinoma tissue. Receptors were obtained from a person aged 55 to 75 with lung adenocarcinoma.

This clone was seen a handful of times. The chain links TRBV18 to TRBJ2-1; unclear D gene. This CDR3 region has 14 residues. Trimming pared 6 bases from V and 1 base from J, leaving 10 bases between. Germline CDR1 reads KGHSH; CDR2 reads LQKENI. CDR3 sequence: CASSELTSYNEQFF. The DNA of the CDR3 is TGTGCCAGCTCTGAACTAACGTCCTACAATGAGCAGTTCTTC.

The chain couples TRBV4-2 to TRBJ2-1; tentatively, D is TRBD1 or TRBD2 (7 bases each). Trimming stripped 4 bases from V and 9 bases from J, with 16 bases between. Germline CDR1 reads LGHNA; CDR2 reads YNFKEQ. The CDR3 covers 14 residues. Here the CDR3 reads CASSPGGGGFEQFF. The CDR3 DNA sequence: TGTGCCAGCAGCCCGGGGGGAGGGGGCTTTGAGCAGTTCTTC.

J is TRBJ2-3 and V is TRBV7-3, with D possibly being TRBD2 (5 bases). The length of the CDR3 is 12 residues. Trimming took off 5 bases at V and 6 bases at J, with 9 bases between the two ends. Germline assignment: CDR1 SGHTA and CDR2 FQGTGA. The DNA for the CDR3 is TGTGCCAGCAGCGAAGGCGGGGATACGCAGTATTTT. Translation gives CASSEGGDTQYF.

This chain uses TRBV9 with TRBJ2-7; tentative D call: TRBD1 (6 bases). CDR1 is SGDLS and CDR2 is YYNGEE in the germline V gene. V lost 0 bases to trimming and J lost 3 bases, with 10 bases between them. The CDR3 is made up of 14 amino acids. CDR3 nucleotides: TGTGCCAGCAGCGTAGCACAGGGCTACTACGAGCAGTACTTC. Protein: CASSVAQGYYEQYF.

CDR3 in DNA: TGTGCCAGCAGCGATACAGGGCTGGGAGGAAACACCATATATTTT. Its protein is CASSDTGLGGNTIYF. The chain carries TRBV7-9 and TRBJ1-3; possibly TRBD1 for D (6 bases). The V end lost 5 bases, the J end lost 4 bases, and 15 bases lay between the germline ends. This CDR3 is built from 15 residues. Germline values: CDR1 SEHNR, CDR2 FQNEAQ (reference sequence).

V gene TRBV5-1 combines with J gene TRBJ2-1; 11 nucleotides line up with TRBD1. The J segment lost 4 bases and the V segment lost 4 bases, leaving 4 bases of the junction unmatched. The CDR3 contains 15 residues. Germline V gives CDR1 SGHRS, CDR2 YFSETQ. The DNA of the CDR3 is TGCGCCAGCAGCATAGGACAGGGGGCGTACAATGAGCAGTTCTTC. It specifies CASSIGQGAYNEQFF.

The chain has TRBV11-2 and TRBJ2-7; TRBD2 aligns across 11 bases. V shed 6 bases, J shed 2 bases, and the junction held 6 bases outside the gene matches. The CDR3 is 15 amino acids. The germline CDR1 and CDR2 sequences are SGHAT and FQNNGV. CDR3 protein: CASSTRLAGTYEQYF. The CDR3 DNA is TGTGCCAGCAGTACTAGACTAGCGGGAACCTACGAGCAGTACTTC. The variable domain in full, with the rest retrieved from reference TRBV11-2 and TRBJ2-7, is EAGVAQSPRYKIIEKRQSVAFWCNPISGHATLYWYQQILGQGPKLLIQFQNNGVVDDSQLPKDRFSAERLKGVDSTLKIQPAKLEDSAVYLCASSTRLAGTYEQYFGPGTRLTVT.

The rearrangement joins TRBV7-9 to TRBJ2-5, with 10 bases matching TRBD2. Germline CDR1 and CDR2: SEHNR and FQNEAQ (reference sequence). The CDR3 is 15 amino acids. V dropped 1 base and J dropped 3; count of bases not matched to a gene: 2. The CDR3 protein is CASSLVTSGKETQYF. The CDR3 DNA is TGTGCCAGCAGCTTAGTCACTAGCGGGAAAGAGACCCAGTACTTC.

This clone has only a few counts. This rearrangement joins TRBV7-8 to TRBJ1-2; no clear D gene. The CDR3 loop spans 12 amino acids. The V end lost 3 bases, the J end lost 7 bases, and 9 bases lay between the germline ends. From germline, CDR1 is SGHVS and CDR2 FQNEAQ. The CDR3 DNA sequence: TGTGCCAGCAGCTTGAGTAGGGTTGGCTACACCTTC. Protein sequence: CASSLSRVGYTF.

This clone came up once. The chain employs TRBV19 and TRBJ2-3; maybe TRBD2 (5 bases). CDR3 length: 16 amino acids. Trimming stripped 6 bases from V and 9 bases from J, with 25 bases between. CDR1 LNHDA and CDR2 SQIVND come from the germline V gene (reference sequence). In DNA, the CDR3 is TGTGCCAGTAGCCCAGGTGGGCATTTCGGAGGAGTAACGCAGTATTTT. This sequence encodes CASSPGGHFGGVTQYF.

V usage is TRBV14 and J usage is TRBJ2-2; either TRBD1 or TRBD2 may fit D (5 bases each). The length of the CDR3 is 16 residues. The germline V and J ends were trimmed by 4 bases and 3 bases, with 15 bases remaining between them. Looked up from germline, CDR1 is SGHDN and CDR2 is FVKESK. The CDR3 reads CASSRDLGRDTGELFF. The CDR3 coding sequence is TGTGCCAGCAGCCGGGACCTAGGTCGGGACACCGGGGAGCTGTTTTTT.

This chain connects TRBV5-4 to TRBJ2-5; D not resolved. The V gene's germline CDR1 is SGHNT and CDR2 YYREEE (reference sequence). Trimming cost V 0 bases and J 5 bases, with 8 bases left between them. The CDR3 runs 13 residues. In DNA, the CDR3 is TGTGCCAGCAGCTTGGACATTAGGGAGACCCAGTACTTC. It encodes CASSLDIRETQYF. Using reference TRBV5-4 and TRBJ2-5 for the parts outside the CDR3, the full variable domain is ETGVTQSPTHLIKTRGQQVTLRCSSQSGHNTVSWYQQALGQGPQFIFQYYREEENGRGNFPPRFSGLQFPNYSSELNVNALELDDSALYLCASSLDIRETQYFGPGTRLLVL.

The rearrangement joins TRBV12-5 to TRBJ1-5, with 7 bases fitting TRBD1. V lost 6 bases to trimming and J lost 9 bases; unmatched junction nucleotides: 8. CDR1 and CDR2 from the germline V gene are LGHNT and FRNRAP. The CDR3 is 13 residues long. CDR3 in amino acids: CASGDPGGRPQHF. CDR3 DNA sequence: TGTGCTAGTGGGGACCCAGGGGGGCGGCCCCAGCATTTT.

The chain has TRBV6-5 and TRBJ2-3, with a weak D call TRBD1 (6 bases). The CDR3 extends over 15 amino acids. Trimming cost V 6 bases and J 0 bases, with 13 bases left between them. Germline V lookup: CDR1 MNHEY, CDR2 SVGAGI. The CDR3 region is CASRLDRPSTDTQYF. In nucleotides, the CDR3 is TGTGCCAGCAGACTGGACAGACCTAGCACAGATACGCAGTATTTT.

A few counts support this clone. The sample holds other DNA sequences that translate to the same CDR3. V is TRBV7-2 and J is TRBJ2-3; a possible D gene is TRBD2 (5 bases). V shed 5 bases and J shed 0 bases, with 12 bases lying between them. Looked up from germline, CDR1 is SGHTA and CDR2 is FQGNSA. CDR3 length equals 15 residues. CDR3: CASSPDYLSTDTQYF. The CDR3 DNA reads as TGTGCCAGCAGCCCTGACTACCTAAGCACAGATACGCAGTATTTT.

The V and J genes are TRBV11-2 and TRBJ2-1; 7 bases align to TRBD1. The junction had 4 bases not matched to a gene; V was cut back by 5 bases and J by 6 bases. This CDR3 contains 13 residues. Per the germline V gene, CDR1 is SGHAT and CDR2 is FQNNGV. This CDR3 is CASSADRANEQFF. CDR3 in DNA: TGTGCCAGCAGCGCCGACAGGGCCAATGAGCAGTTCTTC.

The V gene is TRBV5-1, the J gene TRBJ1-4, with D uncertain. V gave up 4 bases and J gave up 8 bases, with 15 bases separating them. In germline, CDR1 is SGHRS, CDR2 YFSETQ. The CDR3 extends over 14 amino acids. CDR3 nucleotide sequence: TGCGCCAGCAGCGATGGACGCGGAAGAGAAAAACTGTTTTTT. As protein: CASSDGRGREKLFF.

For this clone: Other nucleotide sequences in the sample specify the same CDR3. CDR3: CSVAEYQETQYF. For the CDR3, the DNA is TGCAGCGTGGCCGAGTACCAAGAGACCCAGTACTTC. The chain uses TRBV29-1 and TRBJ2-5, with D unclear. Trimming took 6 bases from V and 0 from J, leaving 8 bases between them. Germline V gives CDR1 SQVTM, CDR2 ANQGSEA. The CDR3 is 12 residues long. The whole variable domain, remainder taken from reference TRBV29-1 and TRBJ2-5, is SAVISQKPSRDICQRGTSLTIQCQVDSQVTMMFWYRQQPGQSLTLIATANQGSEATYESGFVIDKFPISRPNLTFSTLTVSNMSPEDSSIYLCSVAEYQETQYFGPGTRLLVL.

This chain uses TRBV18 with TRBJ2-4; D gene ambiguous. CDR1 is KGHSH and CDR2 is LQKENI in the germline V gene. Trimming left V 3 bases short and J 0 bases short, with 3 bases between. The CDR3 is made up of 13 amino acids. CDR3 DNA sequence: TGTGCCAGCTCACCGCCAGCCAAAAACATTCAGTACTTC. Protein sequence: CASSPPAKNIQYF.

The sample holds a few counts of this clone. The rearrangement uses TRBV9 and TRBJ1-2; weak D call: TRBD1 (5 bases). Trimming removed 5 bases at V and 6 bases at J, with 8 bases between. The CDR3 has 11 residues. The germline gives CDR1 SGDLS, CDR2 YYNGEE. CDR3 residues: CASSRGDGYTF. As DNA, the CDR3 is TGTGCCAGCAGTCGGGGCGATGGCTACACCTTC.

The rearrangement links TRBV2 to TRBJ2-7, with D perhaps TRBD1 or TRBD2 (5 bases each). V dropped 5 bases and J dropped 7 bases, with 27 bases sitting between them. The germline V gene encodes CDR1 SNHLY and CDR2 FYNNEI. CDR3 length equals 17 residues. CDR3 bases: TGTGCCAGCAGTCGACAGTTAAGTGGGACCAGCTTGGGGGAGCAGTACTTC. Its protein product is CASSRQLSGTSLGEQYF.

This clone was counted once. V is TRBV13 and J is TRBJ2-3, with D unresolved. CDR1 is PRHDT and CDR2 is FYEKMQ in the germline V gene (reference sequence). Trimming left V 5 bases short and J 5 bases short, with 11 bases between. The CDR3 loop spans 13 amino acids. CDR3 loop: CASSLKVGDTQYF. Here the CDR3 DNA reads TGTGCCAGCAGCCTCAAGGTGGGAGATACGCAGTATTTT.

DNA of the CDR3: TGTGCCAGCAGCTTGGTCCAGGGTGGGTACGAGCAGTACTTC. Residues: CASSLVQGGYEQYF. V usage is TRBV5-6 and J usage is TRBJ2-7; D perhaps matches TRBD1 (5 bases). The length of the CDR3 is 14 residues. The ends were cut back, 0 bases at V and 4 bases at J, with 11 bases in the middle. Germline lookup yields CDR1 SGHDT and CDR2 YYEEEE.

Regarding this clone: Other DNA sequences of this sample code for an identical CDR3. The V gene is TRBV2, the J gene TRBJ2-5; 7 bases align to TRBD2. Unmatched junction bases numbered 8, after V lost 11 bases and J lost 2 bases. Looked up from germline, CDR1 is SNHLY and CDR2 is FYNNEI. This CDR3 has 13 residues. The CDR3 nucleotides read TGTGCCTCCAGTAGGGACTATCAAGAGACCCAGTACTTC. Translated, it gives CASSRDYQETQYF. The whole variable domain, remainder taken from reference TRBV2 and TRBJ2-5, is EPEVTQTPSHQVTQMGQEVILRCVPISNHLYFYWYRQILGQKVEFLVSFYNNEISEKSEIFDDQFSVERPDGSNFTLKIRSTKLEDSAMYFCASSRDYQETQYFGPGTRLLVL.

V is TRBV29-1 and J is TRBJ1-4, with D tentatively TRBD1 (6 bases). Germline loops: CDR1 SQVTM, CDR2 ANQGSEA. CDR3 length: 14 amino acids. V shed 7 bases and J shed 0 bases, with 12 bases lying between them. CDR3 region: CSATGTTTNEKLFF. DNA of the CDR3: TGCAGCGCTACCGGGACAACAACTAATGAAAAACTGTTTTTT.

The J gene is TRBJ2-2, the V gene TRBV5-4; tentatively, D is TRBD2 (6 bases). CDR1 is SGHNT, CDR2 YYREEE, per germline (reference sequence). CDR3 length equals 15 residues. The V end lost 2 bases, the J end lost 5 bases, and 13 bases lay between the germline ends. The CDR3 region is CASSFSKAGTGELFF. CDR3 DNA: TGTGCCAGCAGCTTCTCCAAGGCGGGGACCGGGGAGCTGTTTTTT.

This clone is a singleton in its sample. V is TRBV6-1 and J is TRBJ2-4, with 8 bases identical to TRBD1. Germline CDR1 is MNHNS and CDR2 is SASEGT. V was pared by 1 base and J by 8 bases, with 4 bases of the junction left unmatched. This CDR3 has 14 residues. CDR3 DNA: TGTGCCAGCAGTGAAGGGCAGGGGGCAGACATTCAGTACTTC. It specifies CASSEGQGADIQYF.

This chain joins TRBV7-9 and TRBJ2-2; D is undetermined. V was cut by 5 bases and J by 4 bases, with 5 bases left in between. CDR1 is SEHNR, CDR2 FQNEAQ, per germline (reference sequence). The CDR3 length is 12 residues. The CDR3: CASSPVTGELFF. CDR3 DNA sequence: TGTGCCAGCAGCCCGGTCACCGGGGAGCTGTTTTTT.

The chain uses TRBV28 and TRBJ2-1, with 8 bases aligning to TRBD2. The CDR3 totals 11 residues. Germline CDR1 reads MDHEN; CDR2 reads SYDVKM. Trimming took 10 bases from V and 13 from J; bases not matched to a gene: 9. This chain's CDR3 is CAIGGAGVQFF. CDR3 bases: TGTGCCATTGGGGGAGCGGGAGTACAGTTCTTC.

CDR3 sequence reads: CSASGGWEQYF. In DNA form, the CDR3 reads TGCAGTGCTAGCGGGGGGTGGGAGCAGTACTTC. J is TRBJ2-7 and V is TRBV20-1; TRBD2 aligns across 7 bases. V gave up 3 bases and J gave up 7 bases; unmatched junction bases: 3. CDR3 length: 11 residues. Germline CDR1 is DFQATT and CDR2 is SNEGSKA (reference sequence).